Listed below are T cell receptor beta chains from one sample, sequenced in a study of T cell responses to AZD1222 COVID-19 vaccine. Some clones are missing from TCRdb's copy, which holds only in-frame ones; the method was immunoSEQ multiplex PCR. The data contain some 90,000 clones, approximately 90% of them singletons. The specimen was peripheral blood, collected on day 0 of MenACWY control vaccination. The receptors originated from an adult in good health. The CDR3 runs from the conserved cysteine through the conserved F or W. Each record gives: J gene, clone size, V gene, D gene, CDR3 protein, CDR3 DNA. A D gene is named only where the DNA matches it firmly. The size of a clone is reported for some rows only, either as once, few or many, or as a class for expanded clones.

>TRBJ2-7|NA|TRBV18|NA
CASSLDFSSYEQYF
TGTGCCAGCTCACTTGACTTCAGCTCCTACGAGCAGTACTTC
>TRBJ2-1|NA|TRBV19|TRBD2
CASSMRRTSGSSYNEQFF
TGTGCCAGTAGTATGCGCCGGACTAGCGGGAGCTCCTACAATGAGCAGTTCTTC
>TRBJ1-3|once|TRBV9|TRBD1
CASSDGQGAASGNTIYF
TGTGCCAGCAGCGACGGACAGGGGGCTGCCTCTGGAAACACCATATATTTT
>TRBJ1-5|NA|TRBV10-2|NA
CASSEIGGNQPQHF
TGCGCCAGCAGTGAGATAGGAGGGAATCAGCCCCAGCATTTT
>TRBJ2-1|NA|TRBV7-7|NA
CASSLASGNEQFF
TGTGCTAGCAGCCTCGCTTCCGGCAATGAGCAGTTCTTC
>TRBJ1-4|NA|TRBV11-2|NA
CASSLGDQNEKLFF
TGTGCCAGCAGCTTAGGGGACCAAAATGAAAAACTGTTTTTT
>TRBJ1-1|NA|TRBV28|TRBD1
CASLMQGANTEAFF
TGTGCCAGTCTAATGCAGGGGGCTAACACTGAAGCTTTCTTT
>TRBJ2-1|NA|TRBV11-2|TRBD2
CASSLIGGSGVNEQFF
TGTGCCAGCAGCTTAATCGGCGGGAGTGGTGTCAATGAGCAGTTCTTC
>TRBJ2-7|NA|TRBV6-4|NA
CASSRRDRPYEQYF
TGTGCCAGCAGCAGGAGGGACAGACCCTACGAGCAGTACTTC
>TRBJ1-5|NA|TRBV6-6|TRBD1
CASSLGISDRDNQPQHF
TGTGCCAGCAGTCTAGGGATTTCGGACAGGGACAATCAGCCCCAGCATTTT
>TRBJ1-5|NA|TRBV5-1|TRBD1
CASSLKGPGTGSEYSNQPQHF
TGCGCCAGCAGCTTGAAGGGGCCGGGGACAGGGTCCGAGTATAGCAATCAGCCCCAGCATTTT
>TRBJ1-5|NA|TRBV7-9|NA
CASSLDGVGNQPQHF
TGTGCCAGCAGCTTAGATGGGGTGGGCAATCAGCCCCAGCATTTT
>TRBJ1-1|NA|TRBV14|NA
CASSKDTSNTEAFF
TGTGCCAGCAGCAAGGACACTTCGAACACTGAAGCTTTCTTT